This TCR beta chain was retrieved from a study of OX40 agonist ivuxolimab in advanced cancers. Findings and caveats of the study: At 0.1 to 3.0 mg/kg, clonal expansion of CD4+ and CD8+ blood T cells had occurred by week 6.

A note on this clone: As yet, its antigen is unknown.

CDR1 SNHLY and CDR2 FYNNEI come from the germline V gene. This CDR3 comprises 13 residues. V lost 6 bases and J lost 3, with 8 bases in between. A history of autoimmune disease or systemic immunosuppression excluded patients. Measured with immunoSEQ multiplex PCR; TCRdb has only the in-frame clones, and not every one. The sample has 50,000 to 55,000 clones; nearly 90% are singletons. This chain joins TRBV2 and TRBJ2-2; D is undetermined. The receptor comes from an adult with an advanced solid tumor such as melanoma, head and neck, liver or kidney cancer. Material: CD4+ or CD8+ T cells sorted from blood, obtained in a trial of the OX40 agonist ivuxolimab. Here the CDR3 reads CASRDPYTGELFF. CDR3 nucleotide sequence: TGTGCCAGCAGGGATCCTTACACCGGGGAGCTGTTTTTT.